The T cell receptor beta chain described here comes from a study of CD8+CD57+ T cells in acquired aplastic anemia. As for the study in general: Average DNA yield from sorted CD4+ and CD8+ cells was 3.2 ug.

Profiling that covered TCR beta VDJ and CDR3 relied on genomic DNA as its template. TCRdb re-derived calls from the reads in MiXCR, one entry per CDR3 protein. Found here are 100,000 to 150,000 distinct CDR3 sequences, about 46% of them singletons; the top ten hold about 2.5%. The CDR3 covers 13 residues. Germline assignment: CDR1 DFQATT and CDR2 SNEGSKA (reference sequence). V was cut by 7 bases and J by 6 bases, with 19 bases left in between. This clonotype came up many times. The rearrangement uses TRBV20-1 and TRBJ2-7; tentatively, D is TRBD1 (5 bases). The sequence was collected from a human donor in good health, serving as a control. Material: sorted CD4+, CD8+, or CD8+CD57+ T cells (not recorded which) from PBMCs. CDR3 sequence reads: CSGSQGSFSEQYF. The DNA for the CDR3 is TGCAGTGGCAGCCAGGGTTCTTTCTCCGAGCAGTACTTC.